The next 23 T cell receptor beta chains were all read from a single sample in a study of CD8+CD57+ T cells in acquired aplastic anemia. Genomic DNA acted as the template from which TCR beta VDJ combination and CDR3 sequence profiling were carried out. TCRdb called the reads again in MiXCR, with one record for every CDR3 protein. The sample has 190,000 or so distinct CDR3 sequences; around 63% are singletons. The sequencing input was sorted CD4+, CD8+, or CD8+CD57+ T cells (not recorded which) from PBMCs. These receptor sequences come from a human donor in good health.

The chain employs TRBV6-5 and TRBJ2-5; the D gene could be TRBD1 or TRBD2 (6 bases each). Germline CDR1 MNHEY, CDR2 SVGAGI. Trimming shortened V by 5 bases and J by 7 bases, and 17 bases separated the two germline ends. CDR3 length: 14 residues. The CDR3 DNA is TGTGCCAGCAGTGAAGGGGGGCGGCGAGCGACCCAGTACTTC. This encodes CASSEGGRRATQYF.

This clonotype was counted once. The CDR3 does not close with the conserved phenylalanine or tryptophan, likely indicating a read error. The rearrangement joins TRBV12-3 or TRBV12-4 to TRBJ1-6; D is unclear. The CDR3 runs 14 residues. The V and J ends lost 3 bases and 9 bases respectively, with 12 bases between them. The CDR3 region has the DNA TGTGCCAGCAGTTTCGCCTCTACGGTTTCACCCCTCCACTCT. Amino acid sequence: CASSFASTVSPLHS.

A remark on this clonotype: At one of its ends the junction is not consistent with the germline gene, which may arise from a read error. This chain uses TRBV27 with TRBJ2-6; 9 nucleotides line up with TRBD1. The germline gives CDR1 MNHEY, CDR2 SMNVEV (reference sequence). This CDR3 spans 17 amino acids. For the CDR3, the DNA is TGTGCCACCAGTTTACAGGGGGCAGGCTCTGGGGCCAACGTCCTGACTTTC. It encodes CATSLQGAGSGANVLTF.

This chain links TRBV5-6 with TRBJ2-2, with D possibly being TRBD1 or TRBD2 (5 bases each). CDR1 is SGHDT, CDR2 YYEEEE, per germline. Between the trimmed V and J ends, which lost 7 bases and 5 bases, there was a span of 12 bases. This CDR3 is built from 13 residues. CDR3 sequence (DNA): TGTGCCAGCGTAGTTGGGGGAACCGGGGAGCTGTTTTTT. Residues: CASVVGGTGELFF.

The chain carries TRBV5-6 and TRBJ2-2; TRBD2 aligns across 16 bases. Trimming cost V 4 bases and J 5 bases; bases outside gene matches: 8. The CDR3 covers 18 residues. Germline V gene lookup returns CDR1 SGHDT and CDR2 YYEEEE. The CDR3 region has the DNA TGTGCCAGCAGCCTCCCGGGACTAGCGGGGGGGCGGACCGGGGAGCTGTTTTTT. Translated, it gives CASSLPGLAGGRTGELFF.

This clonotype was recorded at least ten times. This chain joins TRBV2 and TRBJ2-7; D is ambiguous. The germline gives CDR1 SNHLY, CDR2 FYNNEI. This CDR3 is 10 amino acids long. Trimming took off 10 bases at V and 2 bases at J, with 6 bases between the two ends. The CDR3 region has the DNA TGTGCCACCTCTACCTACGAGCAGTACTTC. Translating gives CATSTYEQYF.

This clonotype was picked up a small number of times. The CDR3 DNA follows: TGTGCCACCAGCACGCGCGTTACAGGGGATGGCTACACCTTC. It is translated as CATSTRVTGDGYTF. The chain recombines TRBV15 with TRBJ1-2; 7 bases line up with TRBD1. CDR1 and CDR2 from the germline V gene are LNHNV and YYDKDF (reference sequence). The CDR3 contains 14 residues. With 4 bases clipped from V and 6 bases from J, the junction kept 8 bases outside the gene matches. Full variable domain (missing parts from reference TRBV15 and TRBJ1-2): DAMVIQNPRYQVTQFGKPVTLSCSQTLNHNVMYWYQQKSSQAPKLLFHYYDKDFNNEADTPDNFQSRRPNTSFCFLDIRSPGLGDTAMYLCATSTRVTGDGYTFGSGTRLTVV.

The CDR3 DNA follows: TGTGCCATCAGTGAGGGGGGGCCATACTCCTACAATGAGCAGTTCTTC. It codes for CAISEGGPYSYNEQFF. The chain joins TRBV10-3 to TRBJ2-1; D tentatively fits TRBD1 or TRBD2 (6 bases each). The CDR3 is 16 amino acids. V was cut by 2 bases and J by 0 bases, with 11 bases left in between. Germline values: CDR1 ENHRY, CDR2 SYGVKD.

This clonotype was counted many times. J is TRBJ1-5 and V is TRBV5-8, with D tentatively TRBD1 (6 bases). Germline CDR1 SGHTS, CDR2 YDEGEE. V was cut by 6 bases and J by 2 bases, with 15 bases left in between. CDR3 length equals 15 residues. The CDR3 DNA is TGTGCCAGCACCCAAGGGGGTTTGGGCAATCAGCCCCAGCATTTT. This sequence encodes CASTQGGLGNQPQHF.

The chain is built from TRBV5-1 and TRBJ2-1; possible D gene TRBD2, 6 bases. Germline V lookup: CDR1 SGHRS, CDR2 YFSETQ. The CDR3 loop spans 15 amino acids. V dropped 4 bases and J dropped 3 bases, with 14 bases sitting between them. For the CDR3, the DNA is TGCGCCAGCAGCAATACCGGGAGAATCTACAATGAGCAGTTCTTC. It is translated as CASSNTGRIYNEQFF.

CDR3 DNA sequence: TGTGCCAGCCGCCAAACTAGCGGGGTCACAGATACGCAGTATTTT. This encodes CASRQTSGVTDTQYF. The rearrangement links TRBV7-9 to TRBJ2-3; 10 bases match TRBD2. V was clipped by 8 bases and J by 2 bases; unmatched bases: 7. Looked up from germline, CDR1 is SEHNR and CDR2 is FQNEAQ (reference sequence). This CDR3 is built from 15 residues.

The chain is built from TRBV24-1 and TRBJ2-3; D possibly matches TRBD1 or TRBD2 (5 bases each). Trimming shortened V by 4 bases and J by 1 base, and 11 bases separated the two germline ends. Germline lookup yields CDR1 KGHDR and CDR2 SFDVKD. The CDR3 spans 15 residues. The chain's CDR3 is CATSEFQGGTDTQYF. DNA of the CDR3: TGTGCCACCAGTGAATTCCAGGGAGGCACAGATACGCAGTATTTT.

This clonotype was seen repeatedly, ten times or more. This sequence joins TRBV5-4 and TRBJ1-1; no firm D call. Germline V lookup: CDR1 SGHNT, CDR2 YYREEE (reference sequence). V was shortened by 4 bases and J by 5 bases, with 12 bases between the two germline ends. The CDR3 runs to 13 residues. Here the CDR3 reads CASSPSGGTEAFF. For the CDR3, the DNA is TGTGCCAGCAGCCCCTCCGGTGGTACTGAAGCTTTCTTT.

The sample holds many counts of this clonotype. The chain recombines TRBV5-1 with TRBJ2-7; D not certain. Trimming removed 1 base at V and 0 bases at J, with 11 bases between. CDR1 is SGHRS and CDR2 is YFSETQ in the germline V gene. This CDR3 is built from 15 residues. CDR3: CASSLYPRSSYEQYF. Here the CDR3 DNA reads TGCGCCAGCAGCTTGTATCCGCGGTCCTCCTACGAGCAGTACTTC.

This clonotype appeared a few times. J is TRBJ2-7 and V is TRBV27, with D unclear. Per the germline V gene, CDR1 is MNHEY and CDR2 is SMNVEV (reference sequence). The CDR3 totals 14 residues. V was pared by 6 bases and J by 3 bases, with 15 bases between. The CDR3 here is CASSKGSSVYEQYF. In DNA, the CDR3 is TGTGCCAGCAGCAAAGGATCTTCCGTCTACGAGCAGTACTTC.

V gene TRBV4-3 combines with J gene TRBJ1-5, with a possible D match to TRBD1 (6 bases). CDR1 is LGHNA, CDR2 YSLEER, per germline. Trimming removed 1 base at V and 6 bases at J, with 13 bases between. This CDR3 has 15 amino acids. CDR3 residues: CASSQGTGLGQPQHF. As DNA, the CDR3 is TGCGCCAGCAGCCAAGGCACAGGGCTTGGTCAGCCCCAGCATTTT.

CDR3 amino acids: CASSLTGTSSSAQYF. The CDR3 bases are TGCGCCAGCAGCTTGACCGGGACTAGTTCCTCTGCGCAGTATTTT. The chain links TRBV5-1 to TRBJ2-3; 8 nucleotides match TRBD2. Germline trimming cut 1 base from V and 10 bases from J; bases unmatched to any gene: 11. CDR3 size: 15 residues. Germline CDR1 reads SGHRS; CDR2 reads YFSETQ.

The chain's CDR3 is CASSLGSNEKLFF. The CDR3 nucleotides read TGTGCCAGCAGTCTTGGGTCTAATGAAAAACTGTTTTTT. V gene TRBV25-1 combines with J gene TRBJ1-4; no reliable D call. CDR1 MGHDK and CDR2 SYGVNS come from the germline V gene. CDR3 length: 13 amino acids. V was pared by 5 bases and J by 3 bases, with 7 bases between. Full variable domain (remainder filled in from reference TRBV25-1 and TRBJ1-4): EADIYQTPRYLVIGTGKKITLECSQTMGHDKMYWYQQDPGMELHLIHYSYGVNSTEKGDLSSESTVSRIRTEHFPLTLESARPSHTSQYLCASSLGSNEKLFFGSGTQLSVL.

The chain recombines TRBV15 with TRBJ2-3; D may match TRBD1 or TRBD2 (6 bases each). The germline gives CDR1 LNHNV, CDR2 YYDKDF (reference sequence). This CDR3 region has 12 residues. V was cut by 3 bases and J by 6 bases, with 7 bases left in between. The CDR3 sequence is CATSSGGDTQYF. CDR3 bases: TGTGCCACCAGCAGCGGGGGCGATACGCAGTATTTT.

This rearrangement joins TRBV4-2 to TRBJ2-2; 9 bases are a match to TRBD1. Per germline, CDR1 LGHNA and CDR2 YNFKEQ. V lost 2 bases and J lost 1; bases outside the gene matches: 17. The CDR3 length is 21 residues. The CDR3 here is CASSQLYSGTGPLLNTGELFF. CDR3 sequence (DNA): TGTGCCAGCAGCCAACTCTACTCCGGGACAGGGCCCCTCTTGAACACCGGGGAGCTGTTTTTT.

This clonotype appeared many times. The DNA for the CDR3 is TGTGCCAGCAGCTTAGGGACAGGGGGCTTTCAGCCCCAGCATTTT. Encoded protein: CASSLGTGGFQPQHF. The J gene is TRBJ1-5, the V gene TRBV7-8; 11 bases are a match to TRBD1. V trimming: 1 base; J trimming: 6 bases; junction bases outside the gene matches: 2. CDR1 and CDR2 (germline): SGHVS, FQNEAQ. The CDR3 covers 15 residues.

The CDR3 is CAISGTANTEAFF. CDR3 bases: TGTGCCATCAGCGGGACGGCGAACACTGAAGCTTTCTTT. This chain uses TRBV10-3 with TRBJ1-1; D is perhaps TRBD1 (5 bases). This CDR3 contains 13 residues. V lost 6 bases, J lost 1 base, and 9 bases lay in between. CDR1 and CDR2 (germline): ENHRY, SYGVKD.

This clonotype was recorded at least ten times. The chain is built from TRBV6-4 and TRBJ2-2; 11 nucleotides line up with TRBD1. V was clipped by 2 bases and J by 6 bases; unmatched bases: 8. CDR1 MRHNA and CDR2 SNTAGT come from the germline V gene. The CDR3 consists of 17 residues. The CDR3 DNA reads as TGTGCCAGCAGTGACGCGGCCGGGACAGGGGGAGCCGGGGAGCTGTTTTTT. Translating gives CASSDAAGTGGAGELFF.